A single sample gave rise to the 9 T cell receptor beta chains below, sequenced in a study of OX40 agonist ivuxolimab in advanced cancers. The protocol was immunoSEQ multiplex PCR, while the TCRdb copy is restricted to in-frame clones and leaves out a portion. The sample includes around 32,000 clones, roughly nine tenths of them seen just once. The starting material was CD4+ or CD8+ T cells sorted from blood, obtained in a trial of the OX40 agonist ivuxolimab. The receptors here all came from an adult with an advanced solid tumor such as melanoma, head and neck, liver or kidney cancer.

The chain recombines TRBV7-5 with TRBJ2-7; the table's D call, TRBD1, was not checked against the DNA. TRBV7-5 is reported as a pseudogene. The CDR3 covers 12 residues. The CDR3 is CARSRQAHEQYF. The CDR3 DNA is TGTGCCAGAAGCAGACAGGCCCACGAGCAGTACTTC.

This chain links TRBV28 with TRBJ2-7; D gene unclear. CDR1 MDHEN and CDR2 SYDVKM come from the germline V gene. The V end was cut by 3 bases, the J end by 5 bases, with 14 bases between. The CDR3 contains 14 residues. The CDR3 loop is CASSFWQGQDEQYF. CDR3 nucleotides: TGTGCCAGCAGTTTTTGGCAAGGGCAGGACGAGCAGTACTTC.

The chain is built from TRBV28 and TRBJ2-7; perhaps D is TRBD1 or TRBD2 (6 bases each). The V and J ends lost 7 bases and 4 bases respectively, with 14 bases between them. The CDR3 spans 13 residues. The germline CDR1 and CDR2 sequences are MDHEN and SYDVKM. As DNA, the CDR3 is TGTGCCAGCAAGGGGGGAACGGGGTACGAGCAGTACTTC. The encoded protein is CASKGGTGYEQYF.

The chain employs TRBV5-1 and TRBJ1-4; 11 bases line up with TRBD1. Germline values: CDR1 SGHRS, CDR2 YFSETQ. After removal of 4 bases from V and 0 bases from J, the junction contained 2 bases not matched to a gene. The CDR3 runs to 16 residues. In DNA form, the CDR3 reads TGCGCCAGCAGCGCGGGACAGGGGGCAACTAATGAAAAACTGTTTTTT. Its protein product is CASSAGQGATNEKLFF.

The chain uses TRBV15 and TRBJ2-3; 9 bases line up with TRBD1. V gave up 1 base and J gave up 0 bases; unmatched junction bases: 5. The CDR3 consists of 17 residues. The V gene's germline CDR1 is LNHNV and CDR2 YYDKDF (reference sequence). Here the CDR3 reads CATSRVRQGGSTDTQYF. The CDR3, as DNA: TGTGCCACCAGCAGAGTTAGACAGGGGGGGAGCACAGATACGCAGTATTTT.

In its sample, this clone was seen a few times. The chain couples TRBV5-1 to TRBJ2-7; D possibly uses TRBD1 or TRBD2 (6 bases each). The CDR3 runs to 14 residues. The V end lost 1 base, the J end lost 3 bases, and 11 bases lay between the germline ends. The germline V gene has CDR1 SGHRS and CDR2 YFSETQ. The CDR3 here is CASSLLGGGYEQYF. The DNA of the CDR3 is TGCGCCAGCAGCTTGTTAGGAGGGGGCTACGAGCAGTACTTC.

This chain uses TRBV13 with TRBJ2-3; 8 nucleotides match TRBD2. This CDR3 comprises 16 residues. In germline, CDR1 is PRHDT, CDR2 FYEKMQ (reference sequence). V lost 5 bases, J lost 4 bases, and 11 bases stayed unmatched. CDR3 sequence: CASSPGAAGVADTQYF. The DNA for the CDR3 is TGTGCCAGCAGCCCAGGAGCAGCGGGGGTAGCAGATACGCAGTATTTT.

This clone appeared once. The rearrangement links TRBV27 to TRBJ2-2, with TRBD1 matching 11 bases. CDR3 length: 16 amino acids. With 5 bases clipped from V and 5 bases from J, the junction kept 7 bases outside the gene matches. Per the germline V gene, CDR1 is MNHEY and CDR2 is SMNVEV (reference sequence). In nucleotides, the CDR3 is TGTGCCAGCAGTCAACTCCGGGACAGGGGGACCGGGGAGCTGTTTTTT. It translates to CASSQLRDRGTGELFF.

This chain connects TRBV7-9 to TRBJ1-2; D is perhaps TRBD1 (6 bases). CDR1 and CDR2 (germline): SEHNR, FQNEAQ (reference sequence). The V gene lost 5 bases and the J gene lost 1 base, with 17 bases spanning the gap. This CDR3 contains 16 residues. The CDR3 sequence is CASSLVGGALNYGYTF. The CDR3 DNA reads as TGTGCCAGCAGCCTTGTCGGGGGGGCCCTTAACTATGGCTACACCTTC.